The 21 T cell receptor beta chains listed next were all sequenced from one sample in a study of control samples from healthy donors and cancer patients. Clones were read by immunoSEQ multiplex PCR, and TCRdb kept only the in-frame ones, dropping some. The sample consists of around 170,000 clones, approximately 92% of them appearing once. Sequenced: blood. These receptors were collected from a man under 40 in good health.

The V gene is TRBV4-1, the J gene TRBJ2-7, with 7 bases that match TRBD1. The germline V gene has CDR1 MGHRA and CDR2 YSYEKL. This CDR3 comprises 17 residues. The V segment lost 0 bases and the J segment 2 bases; nucleotides outside the gene matches: 10. CDR3 protein: CASSQDPQWDSTYEQYF. In nucleotides, the CDR3 is TGCGCCAGCAGCCAAGATCCACAATGGGACAGCACCTACGAGCAGTACTTC.

V usage is TRBV7-9 and J usage is TRBJ2-7; the D is unclear. Looked up from germline, CDR1 is SEHNR and CDR2 is FQNEAQ (reference sequence). Between the trimmed V and J ends, which lost 3 bases and 0 bases, there was a span of 12 bases. There are 15 residues in the CDR3. CDR3 sequence (DNA): TGTGCCAGCAGCTTCCGACCGGCCGACTCCTACGAGCAGTACTTC. Residues: CASSFRPADSYEQYF.

V gene TRBV7-8 combines with J gene TRBJ1-5, with TRBD1 identical over 8 bases. The trim removed 3 bases at V and 4 bases at J, leaving 5 bases unmatched. The CDR3 loop spans 15 amino acids. Germline V gene lookup returns CDR1 SGHVS and CDR2 FQNEAQ. The CDR3: CASSFLDRANQPQHF. Written as DNA, the CDR3 is TGTGCCAGCAGCTTCTTGGACAGGGCAAATCAGCCCCAGCATTTT. Full variable domain (outside the CDR3, taken from reference TRBV7-8 and TRBJ1-5): GAGVSQSPRYKVAKRGQDVALRCDPISGHVSLFWYQQALGQGPEFLTYFQNEAQLDKSGLPSDRFFAERPEGSVSTLKIQRTQQEDSAVYLCASSFLDRANQPQHFGDGTRLSIL.

The V gene is TRBV19, the J gene TRBJ2-4, with D uncertain. Germline CDR1 reads LNHDA; CDR2 reads SQIVND (reference sequence). This CDR3 has 12 amino acids. The V and J ends lost 3 bases and 8 bases respectively, with 8 bases between them. In DNA, the CDR3 is TGTGCCAGTAGTATCGGGCCCGACATTCAGTACTTC. It yields the protein CASSIGPDIQYF.

V usage is TRBV7-2 and J usage is TRBJ2-6, with D possibly matching TRBD1 (5 bases). Germline V gene sequence: CDR1 SGHTA, CDR2 FQGNSA. The CDR3 totals 18 residues. V dropped 4 bases and J dropped 0 bases, with 16 bases sitting between them. The CDR3 is CASSYKGAGLSGANVLTF. CDR3 coding DNA: TGTGCCAGCAGCTATAAAGGTGCAGGGCTCTCTGGGGCCAACGTCCTGACTTTC.

This sequence joins TRBV14 and TRBJ2-7; TRBD1 aligns across 8 bases. J lost 0 bases, V lost 0 bases, and 4 bases had no gene match. This CDR3 comprises 16 residues. Germline CDR1 and CDR2: SGHDN and FVKESK. CDR3 sequence reads: CASSQDQGASSYEQYF. CDR3 DNA sequence: TGTGCCAGCAGCCAAGACCAGGGGGCTAGCTCCTACGAGCAGTACTTC.

The rearrangement joins TRBV10-3 to TRBJ1-2; 9 bases line up with TRBD1. The V and J ends lost 5 bases and 4 bases, in that order; junction bases with no gene match: 8. The CDR3 covers 15 residues. CDR1 is ENHRY, CDR2 SYGVKD, per germline. This CDR3 reads CAISSPGQGTYGYTF. The CDR3 bases are TGTGCCATCAGTTCACCGGGACAGGGAACCTATGGCTACACCTTC.

This chain connects TRBV4-1 to TRBJ2-7; D not certain. The CDR3 has 15 amino acids. Trimming took off 1 base at V and 5 bases at J, with 15 bases between the two ends. Germline CDR1 is MGHRA and CDR2 is YSYEKL. This CDR3 reads CASSQVDRSLHEQYF. For the CDR3, the DNA is TGCGCCAGCAGCCAAGTGGATAGGTCCCTCCACGAGCAGTACTTC.

The genes are TRBV2 and TRBJ2-2, with 7 positions matching TRBD2. The CDR3 has 15 residues. Germline V gene lookup returns CDR1 SNHLY and CDR2 FYNNEI. The V segment lost 6 bases and the J segment 3 bases; nucleotides outside the gene matches: 7. In nucleotides, the CDR3 is TGTGCCAGCAGCGACGGGGGGACCCACACCGGGGAGCTGTTTTTT. Its translation is CASSDGGTHTGELFF.

This sequence joins TRBV7-2 and TRBJ1-1; unclear D gene. Deletions cut 1 base from V and 9 bases from J, with 18 bases between. CDR3 length: 15 residues. The V gene's germline CDR1 is SGHTA and CDR2 FQGNSA. CDR3 nucleotide sequence: TGTGCCAGCAGCTTAGTGGAACTCGGTGCCATCCAAGCTTTCTTT. As protein: CASSLVELGAIQAFF. Full variable domain (remainder filled in from reference TRBV7-2 and TRBJ1-1): GAGVSQSPSNKVTEKGKDVELRCDPISGHTALYWYRQSLGQGLEFLIYFQGNSAPDKSGLPSDRFSAERTGGSVSTLTIQRTQQEDSAVYLCASSLVELGAIQAFFGQGTRLTVV.

The rearrangement links TRBV27 to TRBJ1-2, with TRBD1 matching over 10 bases. J lost 4 bases, V lost 4 bases, and 6 bases had no gene match. The CDR3 totals 15 residues. The germline CDR1 and CDR2 sequences are MNHEY and SMNVEV (reference sequence). CDR3: CASSSTDRGVYGYTF. CDR3 bases: TGTGCCAGCAGTTCCACGGACAGGGGGGTCTATGGCTACACCTTC.

This rearrangement joins TRBV30 to TRBJ1-4; D gene uncertain. The germline V gene encodes CDR1 GTSNPN and CDR2 SVGIG (reference sequence). The CDR3 is 13 amino acids. V lost 5 bases, J lost 6 bases, and 13 bases lay in between. CDR3 DNA: TGTGCCTGGGGCGGTATGGGATATGAAAAACTGTTTTTT. Translating it yields CAWGGMGYEKLFF.

The chain joins TRBV18 to TRBJ2-5; D is ambiguous. The germline CDR1 and CDR2 sequences are KGHSH and LQKENI. Trimming cost V 4 bases and J 3 bases, with 0 bases left between them. The CDR3 is 10 residues long. The CDR3 DNA follows: TGTGCCAGCTCACAAGAGACCCAGTACTTC. Translation: CASSQETQYF.

This clone showed up just a few times. The chain uses TRBV4-2 and TRBJ2-3, with TRBD2 matching 16 bases. The length of the CDR3 is 18 residues. CDR1 and CDR2 from the germline V gene are LGHNA and YNFKEQ. With V trimmed by 3 bases and J by 5 bases, 8 bases remained unmatched. The CDR3: CASSQPGLAGGQLDTQYF. As DNA, the CDR3 is TGTGCCAGCAGCCAGCCGGGACTAGCGGGGGGGCAATTAGATACGCAGTATTTT.

On this clone itself: An end of the junction differs from the germline gene, which may be a read error. This sequence joins TRBV28 and TRBJ1-6; D unresolved. This CDR3 contains 14 residues. Germline CDR1 reads MDHEN; CDR2 reads SYDVKM. CDR3 protein: CANSLGPYNSPLHF. The CDR3 DNA reads TGTGCCAACAGTCTGGGCCCCTATAATTCACCCCTCCACTTT.

The chain combines TRBV3-1 (or the pseudogene TRBV3-2) with TRBJ2-3; D unresolved. Germline values: CDR1 LGHDT, CDR2 YNNKEL (reference sequence). V was pared by 4 bases and J by 0 bases, with 8 bases between. The CDR3 contains 14 residues. CDR3 coding DNA: TGTGCCAGCAGCCGGTACGGAAGCACAGATACGCAGTATTTT. It encodes CASSRYGSTDTQYF.

This chain joins TRBV18 and TRBJ1-2; D not resolved. Trimming pared 6 bases from V and 1 base from J, leaving 12 bases between. The CDR3 runs 14 residues. CDR1 is KGHSH and CDR2 is LQKENI in the germline V gene. CDR3 DNA: TGTGCCAGCTCCCGATATGAGGGTAACTATGGCTACACCTTC. This encodes CASSRYEGNYGYTF.

The chain employs TRBV5-1 and TRBJ1-1, with D unresolved. The germline V and J ends were trimmed by 7 bases and 4 bases, with 14 bases remaining between them. Germline lookup yields CDR1 SGHRS and CDR2 YFSETQ. CDR3 length: 13 residues. The chain's CDR3 is CASFTDLGTEAFF. The CDR3 DNA reads TGCGCCAGCTTTACAGACTTAGGCACTGAAGCTTTCTTT. Using reference TRBV5-1 and TRBJ1-1 for the parts outside the CDR3, the full variable domain is KAGVTQTPRYLIKTRGQQVTLSCSPISGHRSVSWYQQTPGQGLQFLFEYFSETQRNKGNFPGRFSGRQFSNSRSEMNVSTLELGDSALYLCASFTDLGTEAFFGQGTRLTVV.

The rearrangement joins TRBV7-8 to TRBJ1-4; 7 positions agree with TRBD1. This CDR3 has 15 amino acids. Germline assignment: CDR1 SGHVS and CDR2 FQNEAQ. V shed 5 bases and J 4 bases; nucleotides not matched to a gene: 7. The DNA of the CDR3 is TGTGCCAGCAGCCGCCACAGGGGTTTTAATGAAAAACTGTTTTTT. Translating it yields CASSRHRGFNEKLFF. Using reference TRBV7-8 and TRBJ1-4 for the parts outside the CDR3, the full variable domain is GAGVSQSPRYKVAKRGQDVALRCDPISGHVSLFWYQQALGQGPEFLTYFQNEAQLDKSGLPSDRFFAERPEGSVSTLKIQRTQQEDSAVYLCASSRHRGFNEKLFFGSGTQLSVL.

The chain combines TRBV20-1 with TRBJ1-3; D call uncertain. The CDR3 length is 15 residues. Trimming stripped 3 bases from V and 0 bases from J, with 12 bases between. Germline V gene data show CDR1 as DFQATT and CDR2 as SNEGSKA (reference sequence). The CDR3 nucleotides are TGCAGTGCTAGTTTTCACCAAGTCTCTGGAAACACCATATATTTT. Translated: CSASFHQVSGNTIYF.

The rearrangement uses TRBV6-1 and TRBJ2-1; no firm D call. Germline V CDR1 and CDR2: MNHNS, SASEGT. There are 13 residues in the CDR3. The V end was cut by 2 bases, the J end by 15 bases, with 17 bases between. The chain's CDR3 is CASSESGLGKPFF. The CDR3 nucleotides read TGTGCCAGCAGTGAATCGGGCCTCGGAAAACCGTTCTTC.